A single sample gave rise to the 17 T cell receptor beta chains below, sequenced in a study of blood T cell repertoires in COVID-19. Sequencing used immunoSEQ multiplex PCR; TCRdb keeps in-frame clones, though not all of them. Of about 180,000 clones listed, over 70% were seen once; the top ten hold about an eighth. The sample comprised PBMCs or T cells enriched from blood (not recorded which). The receptor set was obtained from a man aged 55 to 70 who had been exposed to COVID-19.

The gene calls are TRBV9 and TRBJ2-3; 7 bases map to TRBD1. Germline CDR1 and CDR2: SGDLS and YYNGEE. The CDR3 covers 15 residues. The ends lost 3 bases at V and 3 bases at J; junction bases unmatched: 7. This CDR3 is CASSAQGTVTDTQYF. CDR3 sequence (DNA): TGTGCCAGCAGCGCCCAGGGGACAGTGACAGATACGCAGTATTTT.

The gene calls are TRBV7-2 and TRBJ1-4; D ambiguous. V lost 5 bases and J lost 0, with 7 bases in between. Germline values: CDR1 SGHTA, CDR2 FQGNSA. The CDR3 is 14 amino acids. The CDR3 DNA sequence: TGTGCCAGCAGCCGGAGTGCAACTAATGAAAAACTGTTTTTT. As protein: CASSRSATNEKLFF.

The rearrangement joins TRBV11-2 to TRBJ2-7, with D maybe TRBD2 (6 bases). This CDR3 region has 15 residues. Trimming stripped 4 bases from V and 2 bases from J, with 15 bases between. Germline V lookup: CDR1 SGHAT, CDR2 FQNNGV. The CDR3 nucleotides are TGTGCCAGCAGCTCGGCGGGATGGACGACCTACGAGCAGTACTTC. It yields the protein CASSSAGWTTYEQYF.

This chain links TRBV7-2 with TRBJ2-3, with 9 bases identical to TRBD2. Trimming cost V 4 bases and J 5 bases; bases outside gene matches: 7. This CDR3 is 15 amino acids long. Germline CDR1 is SGHTA and CDR2 is FQGNSA. The CDR3 DNA sequence: TGTGCCAGCAGCTCGATGGGTAGCGGGGGAGATACGCAGTATTTT. Translated: CASSSMGSGGDTQYF.

The chain is built from TRBV29-1 and TRBJ2-3; 7 nucleotides line up with TRBD2. The J segment lost 0 bases and the V segment lost 7 bases, leaving 10 bases of the junction unmatched. Germline V gives CDR1 SQVTM, CDR2 ANQGSEA. CDR3 size: 15 residues. The CDR3 reads CSAEVLAASTDTQYF. The CDR3 DNA sequence: TGCAGCGCCGAGGTCCTAGCGGCTAGCACAGATACGCAGTATTTT.

This clone turned up a few times. The sample contains more than one DNA sequence encoding this CDR3. The chain has TRBV5-6 and TRBJ2-7; 8 nucleotides agree with TRBD2. From germline, CDR1 is SGHDT and CDR2 YYEEEE. This CDR3 has 14 residues. J gave up 3 bases and V 2 bases, and 4 bases lay outside the gene matches. This CDR3 is CASSFSAGGYEQYF. CDR3 DNA sequence: TGTGCCAGCAGCTTTTCGGCGGGAGGCTACGAGCAGTACTTC.

This sequence joins TRBV7-9 and TRBJ1-4, with D possibly matching TRBD1 (6 bases). Trimming took off 5 bases at V and 1 base at J, with 11 bases between the two ends. This CDR3 has 15 residues. CDR1 SEHNR and CDR2 FQNEAQ come from the germline V gene (reference sequence). The CDR3: CASSQGGGTNEKLFF. CDR3 coding DNA: TGTGCCAGCAGCCAAGGGGGGGGAACTAATGAAAAACTGTTTTTT.

The rearrangement joins TRBV11-3 to TRBJ1-1; D call uncertain. V lost 3 bases to trimming and J lost 1 base, with 12 bases between them. CDR3 length: 15 residues. Germline loops: CDR1 SGHNT, CDR2 YENEEA. The CDR3 nucleotides read TGTGCCAGCAGCTTTAGTCCGACTAGGAACACTGAAGCTTTCTTT. It is translated as CASSFSPTRNTEAFF.

J is TRBJ2-1 and V is TRBV5-1; 12 bases agree with TRBD2. The length of the CDR3 is 18 residues. J lost 0 bases, V lost 0 bases, and 4 bases had no gene match. In germline, CDR1 is SGHRS, CDR2 YFSETQ. This CDR3 reads CASSLGLAGAISYNEQFF. The CDR3 region has the DNA TGCGCCAGCAGCTTGGGACTAGCGGGAGCCATCTCCTACAATGAGCAGTTCTTC.

The chain recombines TRBV4-1 with TRBJ1-1; TRBD1 might be the D (6 bases). The CDR3 contains 17 residues. V lost 0 bases, J lost 9 bases, and 23 bases lay in between. Germline CDR1 is MGHRA and CDR2 is YSYEKL. The CDR3 DNA is TGCGCCAGCAGCCAAGAGTGGCCCCGCAGGGGAATAGAGAAAGCTTTCTTT. Amino acids: CASSQEWPRRGIEKAFF.

The chain recombines TRBV5-1 with TRBJ2-3; a possible D gene is TRBD2 (6 bases). V dropped 4 bases and J dropped 4 bases, with 19 bases sitting between them. The CDR3 has 16 amino acids. Germline CDR1 reads SGHRS; CDR2 reads YFSETQ. As DNA, the CDR3 is TGCGCCAGCAGCCGACCGGGACTCGCCGGTGCAGATACGCAGTATTTT. This encodes CASSRPGLAGADTQYF. The full variable domain, its missing parts supplied by reference TRBV5-1 and TRBJ2-3, is KAGVTQTPRYLIKTRGQQVTLSCSPISGHRSVSWYQQTPGQGLQFLFEYFSETQRNKGNFPGRFSGRQFSNSRSEMNVSTLELGDSALYLCASSRPGLAGADTQYFGPGTRLTVL.

V and J are TRBV18 and TRBJ1-2; no clear D gene. The V and J ends lost 3 bases and 3 bases respectively, with 8 bases between them. CDR3 size: 13 residues. Germline CDR1 KGHSH, CDR2 LQKENI. CDR3 region: CASSPRRDYGYTF. The CDR3 DNA follows: TGTGCCAGCTCACCTCGACGGGACTATGGCTACACCTTC.

The DNA of the CDR3 is TGTGCCAGCAGCGACAGGGTTGGGGCCAACGTCCTGACTTTC. Protein sequence: CASSDRVGANVLTF. The chain has TRBV11-1 and TRBJ2-6; 7 bases fit TRBD1. The CDR3 is made up of 14 amino acids. V trimming: 5 bases; J trimming: 3 bases; junction bases outside the gene matches: 1. Germline V lookup: CDR1 SGHAT, CDR2 FQDESV (reference sequence).

This clone was picked up a small number of times. The chain carries TRBV30 and TRBJ2-2, with 7 bases that match TRBD1. J lost 0 bases, V lost 1 base, and 2 bases had no gene match. The germline V gene encodes CDR1 GTSNPN and CDR2 SVGIG (reference sequence). There are 15 residues in the CDR3. The CDR3 region has the DNA TGTGCCTGGAGTGAGGGGACAGCGAACACCGGGGAGCTGTTTTTT. This codes for CAWSEGTANTGELFF.

The V and J genes are TRBV30 and TRBJ2-7, with D possibly TRBD2 on 6 matching bases. Per the germline V gene, CDR1 is GTSNPN and CDR2 is SVGIG (reference sequence). V lost 4 bases and J lost 3, with 19 bases in between. The CDR3 covers 15 residues. CDR3 protein: CAWTLGGASYYEQYF. CDR3 bases: TGTGCCTGGACGCTGGGCGGGGCTTCATACTACGAGCAGTACTTC.

The chain is built from TRBV30 and TRBJ1-3; D is unclear. CDR1 and CDR2 (germline): GTSNPN, SVGIG (reference sequence). V lost 2 bases to trimming and J lost 1 base, with 6 bases between them. This CDR3 has 13 amino acids. CDR3 coding DNA: TGTGCCTGGAGTTTCGGTTCTGGAAACACCATATATTTT. It yields the protein CAWSFGSGNTIYF. Combining the CDR3 with reference TRBV30 and TRBJ1-3 gives the whole variable domain SQTIHQWPATLVQPVGSPLSLECTVEGTSNPNLYWYRQAAGRGLQLLFYSVGIGQISSEVPQNLSASRPQDRQFILSSKKLLLSDSGFYLCAWSFGSGNTIYFGEGSWLTVV.

This clone was detected a few times. V is TRBV29-1 and J is TRBJ1-4, with 8 nucleotides matching TRBD1. There are 13 residues in the CDR3. Germline V gives CDR1 SQVTM, CDR2 ANQGSEA. J lost 8 bases, V lost 6 bases, and 8 bases had no gene match. The CDR3 is CSVSTGVREKLFF. CDR3 nucleotide sequence: TGCAGCGTGTCGACAGGGGTGAGGGAAAAACTGTTTTTT.